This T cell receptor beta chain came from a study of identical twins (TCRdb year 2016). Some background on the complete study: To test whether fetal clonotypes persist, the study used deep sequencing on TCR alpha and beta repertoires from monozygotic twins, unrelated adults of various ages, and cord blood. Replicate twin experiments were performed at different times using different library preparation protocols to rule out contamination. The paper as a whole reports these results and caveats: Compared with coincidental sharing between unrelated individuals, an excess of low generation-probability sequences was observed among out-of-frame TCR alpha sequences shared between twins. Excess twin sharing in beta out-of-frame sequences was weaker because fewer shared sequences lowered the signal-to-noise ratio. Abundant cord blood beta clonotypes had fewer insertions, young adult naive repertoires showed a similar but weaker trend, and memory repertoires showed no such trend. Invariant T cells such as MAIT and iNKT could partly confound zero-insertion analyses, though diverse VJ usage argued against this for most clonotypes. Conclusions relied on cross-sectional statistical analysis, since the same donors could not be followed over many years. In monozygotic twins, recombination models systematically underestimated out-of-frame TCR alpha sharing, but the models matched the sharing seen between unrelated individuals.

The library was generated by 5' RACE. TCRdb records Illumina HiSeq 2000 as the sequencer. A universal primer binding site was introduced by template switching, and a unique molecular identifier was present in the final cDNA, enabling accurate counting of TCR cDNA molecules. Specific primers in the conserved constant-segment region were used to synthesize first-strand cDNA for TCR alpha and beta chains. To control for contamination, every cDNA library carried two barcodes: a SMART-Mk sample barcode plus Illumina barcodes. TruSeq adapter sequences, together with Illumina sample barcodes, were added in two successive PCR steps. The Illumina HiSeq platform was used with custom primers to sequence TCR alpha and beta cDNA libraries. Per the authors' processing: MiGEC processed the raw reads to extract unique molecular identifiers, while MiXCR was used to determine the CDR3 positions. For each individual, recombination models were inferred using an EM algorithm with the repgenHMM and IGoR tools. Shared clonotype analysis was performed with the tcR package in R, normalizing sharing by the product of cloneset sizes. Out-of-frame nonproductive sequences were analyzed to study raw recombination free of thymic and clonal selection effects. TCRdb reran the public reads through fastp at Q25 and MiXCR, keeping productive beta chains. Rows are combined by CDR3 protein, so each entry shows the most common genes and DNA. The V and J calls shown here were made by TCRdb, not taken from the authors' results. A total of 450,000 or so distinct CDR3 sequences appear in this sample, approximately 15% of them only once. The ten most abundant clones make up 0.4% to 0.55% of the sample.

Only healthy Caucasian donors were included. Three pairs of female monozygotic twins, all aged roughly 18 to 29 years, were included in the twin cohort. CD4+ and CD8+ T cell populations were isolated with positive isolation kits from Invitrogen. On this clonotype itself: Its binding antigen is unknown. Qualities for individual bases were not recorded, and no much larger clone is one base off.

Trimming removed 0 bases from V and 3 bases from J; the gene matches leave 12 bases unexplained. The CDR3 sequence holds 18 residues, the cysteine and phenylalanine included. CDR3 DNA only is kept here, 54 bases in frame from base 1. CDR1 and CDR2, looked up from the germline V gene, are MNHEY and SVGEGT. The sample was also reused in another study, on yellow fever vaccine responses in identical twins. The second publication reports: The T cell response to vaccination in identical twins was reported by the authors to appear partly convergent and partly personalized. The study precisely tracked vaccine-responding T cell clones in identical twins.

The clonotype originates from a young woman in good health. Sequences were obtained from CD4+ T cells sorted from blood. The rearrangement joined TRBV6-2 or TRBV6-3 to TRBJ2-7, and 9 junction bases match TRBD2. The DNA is TGTGCCAGCAGTTACTCGATAGGGGAGGTGACTAGCGGCTACGAGCAGTACTTC. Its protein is CASSYSIGEVTSGYEQYF.